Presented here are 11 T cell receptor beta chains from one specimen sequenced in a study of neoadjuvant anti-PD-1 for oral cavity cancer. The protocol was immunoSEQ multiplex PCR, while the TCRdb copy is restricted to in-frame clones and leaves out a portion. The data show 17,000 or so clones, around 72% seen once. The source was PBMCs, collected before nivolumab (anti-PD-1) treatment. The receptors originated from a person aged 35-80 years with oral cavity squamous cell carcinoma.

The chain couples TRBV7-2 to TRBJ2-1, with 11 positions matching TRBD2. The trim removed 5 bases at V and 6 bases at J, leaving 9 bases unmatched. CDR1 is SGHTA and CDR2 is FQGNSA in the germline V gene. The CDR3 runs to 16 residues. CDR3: CASSRTASGGFNEQFF. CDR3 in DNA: TGTGCCAGCAGCCGCACCGCTAGCGGGGGGTTCAATGAGCAGTTCTTC. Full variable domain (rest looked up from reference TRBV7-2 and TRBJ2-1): GAGVSQSPSNKVTEKGKDVELRCDPISGHTALYWYRQSLGQGLEFLIYFQGNSAPDKSGLPSDRFSAERTGGSVSTLTIQRTQQEDSAVYLCASSRTASGGFNEQFFGPGTRLTVL.

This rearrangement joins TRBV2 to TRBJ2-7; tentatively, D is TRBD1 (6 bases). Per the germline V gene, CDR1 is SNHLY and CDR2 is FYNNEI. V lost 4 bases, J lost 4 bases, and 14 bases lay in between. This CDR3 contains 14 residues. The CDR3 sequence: CASSVGDRTYEQYF. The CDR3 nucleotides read TGTGCCAGCAGTGTCGGAGACAGGACATACGAGCAGTACTTC. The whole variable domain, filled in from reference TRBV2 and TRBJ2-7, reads EPEVTQTPSHQVTQMGQEVILRCVPISNHLYFYWYRQILGQKVEFLVSFYNNEISEKSEIFDDQFSVERPDGSNFTLKIRSTKLEDSAMYFCASSVGDRTYEQYFGPGTRLTVT.

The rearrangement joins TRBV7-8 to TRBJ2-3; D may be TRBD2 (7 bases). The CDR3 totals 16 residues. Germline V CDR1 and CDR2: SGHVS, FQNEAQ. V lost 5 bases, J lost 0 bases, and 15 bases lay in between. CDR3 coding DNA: TGTGCCAGCAGCCCCCGGGGAGGGGGGAGCACAGATACGCAGTATTTT. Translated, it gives CASSPRGGGSTDTQYF.

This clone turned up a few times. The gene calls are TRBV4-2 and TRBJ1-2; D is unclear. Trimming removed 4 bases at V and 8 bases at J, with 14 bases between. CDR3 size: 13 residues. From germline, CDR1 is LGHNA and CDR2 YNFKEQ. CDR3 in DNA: TGTGCCAGCAGCCGCGACGGAGGTCGGGGCTACACCTTC. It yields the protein CASSRDGGRGYTF.

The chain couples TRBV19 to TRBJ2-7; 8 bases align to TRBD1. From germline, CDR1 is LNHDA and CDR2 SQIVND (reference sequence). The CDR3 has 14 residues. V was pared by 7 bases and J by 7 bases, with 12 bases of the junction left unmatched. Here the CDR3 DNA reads TGTGCCAGTAAGGAGGGGACAGGCACAGCAGAGCAGTACTTC. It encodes CASKEGTGTAEQYF. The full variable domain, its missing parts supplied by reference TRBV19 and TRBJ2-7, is DGGITQSPKYLFRKEGQNVTLSCEQNLNHDAMYWYRQDPGQGLRLIYYSQIVNDFQKGDIAEGYSVSREKKESFPLTVTSAQKNPTAFYLCASKEGTGTAEQYFGPGTRLTVT.

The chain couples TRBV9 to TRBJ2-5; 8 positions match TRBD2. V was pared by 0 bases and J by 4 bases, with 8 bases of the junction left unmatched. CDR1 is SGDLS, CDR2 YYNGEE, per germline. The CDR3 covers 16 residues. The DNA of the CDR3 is TGTGCCAGCAGCGTAGGAACGGGAGGGCCGGGAGAGACCCAGTACTTC. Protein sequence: CASSVGTGGPGETQYF.

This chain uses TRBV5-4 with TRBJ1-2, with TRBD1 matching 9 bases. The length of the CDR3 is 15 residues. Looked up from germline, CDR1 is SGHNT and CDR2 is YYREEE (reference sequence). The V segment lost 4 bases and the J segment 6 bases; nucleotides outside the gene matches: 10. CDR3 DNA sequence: TGTGCCAGCAGCGGTACGGGACAGGGAATAGATGGCTACACCTTC. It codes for CASSGTGQGIDGYTF. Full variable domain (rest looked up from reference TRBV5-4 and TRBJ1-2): ETGVTQSPTHLIKTRGQQVTLRCSSQSGHNTVSWYQQALGQGPQFIFQYYREEENGRGNFPPRFSGLQFPNYSSELNVNALELDDSALYLCASSGTGQGIDGYTFGSGTRLTVV.

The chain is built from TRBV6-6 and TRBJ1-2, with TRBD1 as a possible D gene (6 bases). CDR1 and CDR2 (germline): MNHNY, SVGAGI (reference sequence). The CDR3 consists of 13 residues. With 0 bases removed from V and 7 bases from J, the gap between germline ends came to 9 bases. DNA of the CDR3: TGTGCCAGCAGTTACTCAGGGGGAAGTGGCTACACCTTC. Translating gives CASSYSGGSGYTF.

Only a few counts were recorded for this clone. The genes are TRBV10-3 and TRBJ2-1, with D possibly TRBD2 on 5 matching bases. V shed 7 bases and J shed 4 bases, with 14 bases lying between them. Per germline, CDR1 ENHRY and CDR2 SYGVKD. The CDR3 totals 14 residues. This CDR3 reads CAIKYSAVYNEQFF. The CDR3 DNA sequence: TGTGCCATCAAGTATAGCGCCGTTTACAATGAGCAGTTCTTC.

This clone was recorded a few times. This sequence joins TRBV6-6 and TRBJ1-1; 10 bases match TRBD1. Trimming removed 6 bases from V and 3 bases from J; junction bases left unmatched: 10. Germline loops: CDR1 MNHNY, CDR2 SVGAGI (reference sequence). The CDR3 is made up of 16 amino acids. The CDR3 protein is CASSQPAGTGDTEAFF. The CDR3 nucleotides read TGTGCCAGCAGCCAGCCCGCGGGGACAGGGGACACTGAAGCTTTCTTT.

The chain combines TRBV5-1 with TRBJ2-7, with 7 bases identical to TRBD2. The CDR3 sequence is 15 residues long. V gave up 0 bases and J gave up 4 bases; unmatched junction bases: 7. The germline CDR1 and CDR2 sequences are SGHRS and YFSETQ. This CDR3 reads CASSLVGGSSYEQYF. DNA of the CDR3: TGCGCCAGCAGCTTGGTGGGCGGGAGTTCGTACGAGCAGTACTTC.